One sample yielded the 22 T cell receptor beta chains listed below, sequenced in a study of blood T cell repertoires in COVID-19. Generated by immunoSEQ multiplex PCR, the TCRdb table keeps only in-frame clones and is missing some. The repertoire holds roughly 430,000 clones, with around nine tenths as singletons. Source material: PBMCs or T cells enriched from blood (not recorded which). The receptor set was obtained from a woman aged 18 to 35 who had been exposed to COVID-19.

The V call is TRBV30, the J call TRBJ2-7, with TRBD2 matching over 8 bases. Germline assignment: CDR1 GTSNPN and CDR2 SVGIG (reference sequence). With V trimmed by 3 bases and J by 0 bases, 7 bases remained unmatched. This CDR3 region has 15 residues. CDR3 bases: TGTGCCTGGAGCGGGGCGAGCGGGAGCTCCTACGAGCAGTACTTC. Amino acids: CAWSGASGSSYEQYF.

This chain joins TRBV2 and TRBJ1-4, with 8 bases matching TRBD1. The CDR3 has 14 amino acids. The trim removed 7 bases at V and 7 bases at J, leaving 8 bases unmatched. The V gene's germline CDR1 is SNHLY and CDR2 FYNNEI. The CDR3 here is CASKGTGTGEKLFF. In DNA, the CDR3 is TGTGCCAGCAAAGGGACAGGAACTGGTGAAAAACTGTTTTTT.

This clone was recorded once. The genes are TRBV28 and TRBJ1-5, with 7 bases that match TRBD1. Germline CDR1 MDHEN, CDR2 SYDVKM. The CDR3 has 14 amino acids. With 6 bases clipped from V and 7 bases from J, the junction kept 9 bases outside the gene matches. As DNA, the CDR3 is TGTGCCAGCAGCCGACAGGGTGTGGGGCAGCCCCAGCATTTT. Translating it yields CASSRQGVGQPQHF.

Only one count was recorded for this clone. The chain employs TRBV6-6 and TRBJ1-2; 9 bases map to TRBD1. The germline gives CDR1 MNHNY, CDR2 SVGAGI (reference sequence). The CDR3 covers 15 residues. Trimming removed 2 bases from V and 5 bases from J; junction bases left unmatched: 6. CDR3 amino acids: CASSYLDRGGYGYTF. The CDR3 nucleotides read TGTGCCAGCAGTTACCTGGACAGGGGAGGATATGGCTACACCTTC.

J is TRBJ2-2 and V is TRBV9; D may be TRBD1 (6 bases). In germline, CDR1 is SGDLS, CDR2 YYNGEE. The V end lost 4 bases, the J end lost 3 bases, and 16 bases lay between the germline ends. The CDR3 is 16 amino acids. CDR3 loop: CASSTRRTEDTGELFF. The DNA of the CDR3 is TGTGCCAGCAGCACCCGACGGACAGAAGACACCGGGGAGCTGTTTTTT.

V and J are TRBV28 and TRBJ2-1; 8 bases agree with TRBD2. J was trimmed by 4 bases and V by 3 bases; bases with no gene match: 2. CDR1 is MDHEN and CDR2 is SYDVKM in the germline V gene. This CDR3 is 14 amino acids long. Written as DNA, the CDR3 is TGTGCCAGCAGTTTTACGGGGGGGTACAATGAGCAGTTCTTC. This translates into CASSFTGGYNEQFF.

CDR3 protein: CASSLYTDRTF. For the CDR3, the DNA is TGTGCCAGCAGTTTATACACGGACAGAACCTTC. The V call is TRBV28, the J call TRBJ1-2; possibly TRBD1 for D (6 bases). The germline CDR1 and CDR2 sequences are MDHEN and SYDVKM. The CDR3 sequence is 11 residues long. The V gene lost 1 base and the J gene lost 14 bases, with 11 bases spanning the gap.

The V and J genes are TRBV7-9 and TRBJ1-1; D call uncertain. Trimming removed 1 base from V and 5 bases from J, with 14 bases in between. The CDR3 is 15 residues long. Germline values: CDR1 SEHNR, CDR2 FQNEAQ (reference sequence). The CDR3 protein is CASSLDSGMETEAFF. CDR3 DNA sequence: TGTGCCAGCAGCTTAGATTCGGGGATGGAGACTGAAGCTTTCTTT.

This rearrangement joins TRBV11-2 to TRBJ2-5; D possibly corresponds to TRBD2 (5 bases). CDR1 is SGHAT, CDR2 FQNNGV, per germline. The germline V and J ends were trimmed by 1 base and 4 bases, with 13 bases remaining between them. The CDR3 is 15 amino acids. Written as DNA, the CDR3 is TGTGCCAGCAGCTTAGGGCCCAGCGGAATAGAGACCCAGTACTTC. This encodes CASSLGPSGIETQYF.

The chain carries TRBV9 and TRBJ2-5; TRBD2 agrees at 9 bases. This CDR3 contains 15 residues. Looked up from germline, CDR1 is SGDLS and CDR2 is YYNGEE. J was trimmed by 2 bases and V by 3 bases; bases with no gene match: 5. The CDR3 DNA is TGTGCCAGCAGCGGACCTAGCGGGGTGCAAGAGACCCAGTACTTC. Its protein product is CASSGPSGVQETQYF.

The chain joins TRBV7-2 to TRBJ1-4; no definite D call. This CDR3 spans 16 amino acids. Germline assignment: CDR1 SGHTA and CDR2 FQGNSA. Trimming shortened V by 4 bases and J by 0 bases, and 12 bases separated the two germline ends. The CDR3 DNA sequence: TGTGCCAGCAGCTCGTTAGGGAGGGCAACTAATGAAAAACTGTTTTTT. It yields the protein CASSSLGRATNEKLFF.

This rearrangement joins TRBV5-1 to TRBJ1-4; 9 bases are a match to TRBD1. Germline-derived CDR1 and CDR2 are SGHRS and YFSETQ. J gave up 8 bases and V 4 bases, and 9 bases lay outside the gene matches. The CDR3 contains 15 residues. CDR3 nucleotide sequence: TGCGCCAGCAGCCAGCTGACAGGGGGGGAAGAAAAACTGTTTTTT. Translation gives CASSQLTGGEEKLFF.

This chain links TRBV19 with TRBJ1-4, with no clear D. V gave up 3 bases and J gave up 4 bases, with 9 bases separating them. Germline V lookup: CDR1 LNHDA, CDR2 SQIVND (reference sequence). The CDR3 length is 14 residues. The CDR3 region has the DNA TGTGCCAGTAGTATTTCGGGGTATAATGAAAAACTGTTTTTT. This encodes CASSISGYNEKLFF.

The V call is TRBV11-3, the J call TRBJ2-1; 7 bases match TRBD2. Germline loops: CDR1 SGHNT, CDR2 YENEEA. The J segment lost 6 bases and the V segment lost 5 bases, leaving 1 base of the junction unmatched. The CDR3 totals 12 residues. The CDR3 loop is CASSRGGNEQFF. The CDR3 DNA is TGTGCCAGCAGCCGCGGGGGCAATGAGCAGTTCTTC.

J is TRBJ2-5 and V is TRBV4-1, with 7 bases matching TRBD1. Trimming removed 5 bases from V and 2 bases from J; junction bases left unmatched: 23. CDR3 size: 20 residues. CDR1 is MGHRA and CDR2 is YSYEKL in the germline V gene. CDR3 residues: CASSKYEDRESLTDQETQYF. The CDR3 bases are TGCGCCAGCAGCAAATACGAAGACAGGGAATCCTTGACGGATCAAGAGACCCAGTACTTC.

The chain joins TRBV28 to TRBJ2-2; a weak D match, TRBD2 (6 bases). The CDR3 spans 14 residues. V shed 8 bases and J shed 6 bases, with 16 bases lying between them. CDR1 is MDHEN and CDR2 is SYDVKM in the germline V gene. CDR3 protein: CASLPGTPAGELFF. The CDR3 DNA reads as TGTGCCAGCCTCCCCGGGACTCCAGCCGGGGAGCTGTTTTTT.

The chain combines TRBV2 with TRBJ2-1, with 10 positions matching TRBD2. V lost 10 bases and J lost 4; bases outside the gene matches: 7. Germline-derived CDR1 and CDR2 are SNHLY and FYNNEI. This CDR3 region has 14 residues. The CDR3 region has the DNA TGTGCCATCGTAGAGACTAGCGGGTACAATGAGCAGTTCTTC. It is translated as CAIVETSGYNEQFF.

This CDR3 reads CASSLSPGVTEAFF. The CDR3 nucleotides read TGTGCCAGCAGTTTATCTCCAGGGGTCACTGAAGCTTTCTTT. This rearrangement joins TRBV28 to TRBJ1-1, with D possibly TRBD1 on 6 matching bases. Trimming removed 1 base from V and 4 bases from J, with 10 bases in between. The germline CDR1 and CDR2 sequences are MDHEN and SYDVKM. The CDR3 is 14 residues long.

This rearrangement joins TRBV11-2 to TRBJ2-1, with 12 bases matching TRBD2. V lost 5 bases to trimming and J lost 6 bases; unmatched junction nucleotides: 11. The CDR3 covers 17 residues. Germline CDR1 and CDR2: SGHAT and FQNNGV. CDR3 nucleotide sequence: TGTGCCAGCAGCCCAGGACTAGCGGGACCAGTTCTCAATGAGCAGTTCTTC. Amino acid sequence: CASSPGLAGPVLNEQFF.

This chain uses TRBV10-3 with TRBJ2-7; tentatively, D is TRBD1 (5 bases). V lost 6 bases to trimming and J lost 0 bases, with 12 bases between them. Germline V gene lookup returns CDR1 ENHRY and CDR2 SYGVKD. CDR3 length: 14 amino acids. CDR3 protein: CAISLTASSYEQYF. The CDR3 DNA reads TGTGCCATCAGCCTGACAGCGAGCTCCTACGAGCAGTACTTC.

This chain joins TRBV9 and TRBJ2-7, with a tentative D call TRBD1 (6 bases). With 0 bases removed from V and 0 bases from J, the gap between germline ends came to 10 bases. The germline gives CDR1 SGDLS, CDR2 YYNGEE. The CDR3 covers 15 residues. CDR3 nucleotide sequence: TGTGCCAGCAGCGTAGGAGGGGACAACTCCTACGAGCAGTACTTC. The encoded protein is CASSVGGDNSYEQYF.

The CDR3, as DNA: TGTGCCAGCAGCTCAAACTCGCGGGACCTGGGTTCACCCCTCCACTTT. Its translation is CASSSNSRDLGSPLHF. The V and J genes are TRBV7-9 and TRBJ1-6, with D perhaps TRBD1 (5 bases). Germline CDR1 SEHNR, CDR2 FQNEAQ (reference sequence). The V gene lost 4 bases and the J gene lost 9 bases, with 19 bases spanning the gap. The CDR3 covers 16 residues.